Listed here is a single TCR beta chain. Its antigen is unidentified. The data were taken from a study of T cell responses to AZD1222 COVID-19 vaccine. Study-wide results and caveats: Females made up more of the donors, who were largely white British, and clonal diversity may have come out too low.

Some clones are missing from TCRdb's copy, which holds only in-frame ones; the method was immunoSEQ multiplex PCR. The sample holds about 120,000 clones, about 90% seen once. The V gene lost 1 base and the J gene lost 4 bases, with 11 bases spanning the gap. The germline V gene has CDR1 SEHNR and CDR2 FQNEAQ (reference sequence). This CDR3 is 15 amino acids long. The chain is built from TRBV7-9 and TRBJ1-5, with a weak D call TRBD1 (5 bases). The specimen comprised peripheral blood, sampled on day 0 of AZD1222 vaccination. The sequence was obtained from an adult in good health. CDR3 sequence (DNA): TGTGCCAGCAGCTTAGAGACAGAGCCTAATCAGCCCCAGCATTTT. As protein: CASSLETEPNQPQHF.